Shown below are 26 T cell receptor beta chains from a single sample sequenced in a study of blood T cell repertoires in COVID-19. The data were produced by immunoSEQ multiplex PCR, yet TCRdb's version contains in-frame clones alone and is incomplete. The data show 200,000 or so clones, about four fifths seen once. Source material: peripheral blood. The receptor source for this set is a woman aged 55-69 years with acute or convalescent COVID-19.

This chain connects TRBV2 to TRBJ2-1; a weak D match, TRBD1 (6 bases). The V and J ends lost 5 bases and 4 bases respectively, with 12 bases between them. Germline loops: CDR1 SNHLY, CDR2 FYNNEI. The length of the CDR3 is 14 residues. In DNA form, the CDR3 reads TGTGCCAGCAGTAGACAGGACACTTACAATGAGCAGTTCTTC. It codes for CASSRQDTYNEQFF. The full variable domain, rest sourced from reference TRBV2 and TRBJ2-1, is EPEVTQTPSHQVTQMGQEVILRCVPISNHLYFYWYRQILGQKVEFLVSFYNNEISEKSEIFDDQFSVERPDGSNFTLKIRSTKLEDSAMYFCASSRQDTYNEQFFGPGTRLTVL.

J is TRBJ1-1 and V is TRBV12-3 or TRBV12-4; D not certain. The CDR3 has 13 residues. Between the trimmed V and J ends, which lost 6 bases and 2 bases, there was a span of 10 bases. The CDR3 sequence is CASRATDNTEAFF. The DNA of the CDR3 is TGTGCCAGCAGGGCCACAGACAACACTGAAGCTTTCTTT.

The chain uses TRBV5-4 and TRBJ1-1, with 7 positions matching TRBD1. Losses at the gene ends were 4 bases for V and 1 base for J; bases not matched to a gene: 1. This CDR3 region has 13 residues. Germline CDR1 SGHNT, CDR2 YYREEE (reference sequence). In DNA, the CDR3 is TGTGCCAGCAGCCGGGACAGGAACACTGAAGCTTTCTTT. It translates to CASSRDRNTEAFF.

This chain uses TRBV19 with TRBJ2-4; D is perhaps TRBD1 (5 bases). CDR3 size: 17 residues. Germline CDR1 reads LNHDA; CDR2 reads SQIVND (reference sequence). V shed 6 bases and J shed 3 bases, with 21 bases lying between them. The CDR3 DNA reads TGTGCCAGTAGCCCCGCGGCCAGGGATGTTAGCAAAAACATTCAGTACTTC. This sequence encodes CASSPAARDVSKNIQYF.

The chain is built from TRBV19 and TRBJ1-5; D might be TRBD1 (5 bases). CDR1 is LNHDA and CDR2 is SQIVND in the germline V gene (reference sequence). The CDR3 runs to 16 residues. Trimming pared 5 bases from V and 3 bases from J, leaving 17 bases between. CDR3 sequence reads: CASSREEGLSNQPQHF. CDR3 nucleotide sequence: TGTGCCAGTAGTCGAGAAGAGGGACTCTCCAATCAGCCCCAGCATTTT.

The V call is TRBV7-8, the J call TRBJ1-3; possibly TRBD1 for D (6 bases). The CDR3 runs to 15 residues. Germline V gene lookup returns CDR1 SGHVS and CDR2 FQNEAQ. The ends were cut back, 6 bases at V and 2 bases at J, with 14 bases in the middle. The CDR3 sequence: CASRPKQGAGNTIYF. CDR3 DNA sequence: TGTGCCAGCAGACCTAAACAGGGTGCTGGAAACACCATATATTTT.

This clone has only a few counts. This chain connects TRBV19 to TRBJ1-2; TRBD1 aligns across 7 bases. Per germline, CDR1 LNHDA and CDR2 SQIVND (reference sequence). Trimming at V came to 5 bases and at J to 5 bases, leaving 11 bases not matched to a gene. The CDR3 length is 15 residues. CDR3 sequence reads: CASSYPPTGKYGYTF. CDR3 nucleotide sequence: TGTGCCAGTAGTTATCCCCCGACAGGGAAGTATGGCTACACCTTC.

The CDR3 DNA sequence: TGTGCCAGCACCCTCACCCCCGGGACAGATTATGGCTACACCTTC. As protein: CASTLTPGTDYGYTF. The gene calls are TRBV2 and TRBJ1-2, with 7 positions matching TRBD1. Germline CDR1 and CDR2: SNHLY and FYNNEI. Trimming at V came to 7 bases and at J to 5 bases, leaving 13 bases not matched to a gene. The CDR3 has 15 amino acids.

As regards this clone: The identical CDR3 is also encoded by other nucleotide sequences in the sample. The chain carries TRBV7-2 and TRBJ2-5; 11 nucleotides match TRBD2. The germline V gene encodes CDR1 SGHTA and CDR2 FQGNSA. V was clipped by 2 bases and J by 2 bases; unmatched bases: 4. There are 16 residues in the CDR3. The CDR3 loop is CASSLSASGGQETQYF. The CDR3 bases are TGTGCCAGCAGCTTAAGCGCTAGCGGGGGGCAAGAGACCCAGTACTTC.

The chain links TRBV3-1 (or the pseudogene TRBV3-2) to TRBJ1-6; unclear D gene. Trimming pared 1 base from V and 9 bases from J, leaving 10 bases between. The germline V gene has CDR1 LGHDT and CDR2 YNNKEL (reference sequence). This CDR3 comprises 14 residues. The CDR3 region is CASSQGSGSSPLHF. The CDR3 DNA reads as TGTGCCAGCAGCCAAGGGTCCGGGAGTTCACCCCTCCACTTT.

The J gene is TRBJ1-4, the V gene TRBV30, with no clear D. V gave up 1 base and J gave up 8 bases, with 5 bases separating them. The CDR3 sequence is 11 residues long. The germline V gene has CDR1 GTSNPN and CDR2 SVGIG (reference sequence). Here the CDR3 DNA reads TGTGCCTGGAGTGGAAGCGAAAAACTGTTTTTT. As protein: CAWSGSEKLFF. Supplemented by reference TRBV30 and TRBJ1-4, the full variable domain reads SQTIHQWPATLVQPVGSPLSLECTVEGTSNPNLYWYRQAAGRGLQLLFYSVGIGQISSEVPQNLSASRPQDRQFILSSKKLLLSDSGFYLCAWSGSEKLFFGSGTQLSVL.

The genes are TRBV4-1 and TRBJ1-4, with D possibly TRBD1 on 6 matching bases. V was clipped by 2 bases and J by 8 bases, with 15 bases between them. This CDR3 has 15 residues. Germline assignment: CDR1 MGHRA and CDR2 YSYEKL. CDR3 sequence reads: CASSQSGTRDEKLFF. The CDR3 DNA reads TGCGCCAGCAGCCAATCCGGGACACGGGACGAAAAACTGTTTTTT.

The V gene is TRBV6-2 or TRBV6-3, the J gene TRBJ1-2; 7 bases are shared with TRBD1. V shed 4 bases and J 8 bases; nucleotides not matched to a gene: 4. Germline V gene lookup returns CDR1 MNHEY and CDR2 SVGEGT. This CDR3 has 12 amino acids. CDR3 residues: CASSLTGLGYTF. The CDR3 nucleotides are TGTGCCAGCAGTTTGACAGGGCTCGGCTACACCTTC.

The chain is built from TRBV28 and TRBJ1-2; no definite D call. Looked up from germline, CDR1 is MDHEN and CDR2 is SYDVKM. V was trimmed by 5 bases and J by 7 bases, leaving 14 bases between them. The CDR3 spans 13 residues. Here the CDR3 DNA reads TGTGCCAGCAGTCCCCCTGAGGCTCGTGGCTACACCTTC. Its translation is CASSPPEARGYTF.

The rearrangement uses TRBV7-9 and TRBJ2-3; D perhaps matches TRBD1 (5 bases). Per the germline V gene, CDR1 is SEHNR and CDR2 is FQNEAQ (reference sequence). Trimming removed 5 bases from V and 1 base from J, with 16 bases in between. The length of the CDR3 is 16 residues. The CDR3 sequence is CASSPSPDKGTDTQYF. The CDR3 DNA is TGTGCCAGCAGCCCCAGTCCGGACAAAGGCACAGATACGCAGTATTTT.

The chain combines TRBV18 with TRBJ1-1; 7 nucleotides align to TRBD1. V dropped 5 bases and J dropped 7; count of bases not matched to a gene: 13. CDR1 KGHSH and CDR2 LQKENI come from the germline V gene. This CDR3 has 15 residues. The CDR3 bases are TGTGCCAGCTCAATTCAAACCCCGGGACAGAGTGAAGCTTTCTTT. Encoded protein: CASSIQTPGQSEAFF.

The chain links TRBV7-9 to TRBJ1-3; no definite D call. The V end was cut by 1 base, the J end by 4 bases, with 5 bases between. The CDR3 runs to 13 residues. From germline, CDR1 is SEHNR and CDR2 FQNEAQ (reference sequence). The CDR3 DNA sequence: TGTGCCAGCAGCTTAGGTCGGGGAAACACCATATATTTT. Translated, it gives CASSLGRGNTIYF.

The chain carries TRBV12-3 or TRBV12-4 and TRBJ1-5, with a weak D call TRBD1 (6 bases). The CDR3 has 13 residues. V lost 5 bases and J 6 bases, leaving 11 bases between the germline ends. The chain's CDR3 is CASSTGLGQPQHF. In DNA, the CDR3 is TGTGCCAGCAGTACAGGGTTAGGTCAGCCCCAGCATTTT.

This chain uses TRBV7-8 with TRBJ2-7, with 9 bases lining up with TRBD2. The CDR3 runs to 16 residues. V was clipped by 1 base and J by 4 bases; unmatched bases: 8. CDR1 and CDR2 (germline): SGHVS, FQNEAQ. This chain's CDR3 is CASSLVGRGGPYEQYF. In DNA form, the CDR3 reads TGTGCCAGCAGCTTAGTAGGGCGGGGGGGGCCGTACGAGCAGTACTTC.

The CDR3 DNA follows: TGTGCCAGCAGTGAATGGGGCGGGGGCAATGAGCAGTTCTTC. Amino acids: CASSEWGGGNEQFF. The chain is built from TRBV25-1 and TRBJ2-1; the match to TRBD2 covers 7 bases. Germline loops: CDR1 MGHDK, CDR2 SYGVNS. The CDR3 extends over 14 amino acids. With V trimmed by 1 base and J by 6 bases, 3 bases remained unmatched.

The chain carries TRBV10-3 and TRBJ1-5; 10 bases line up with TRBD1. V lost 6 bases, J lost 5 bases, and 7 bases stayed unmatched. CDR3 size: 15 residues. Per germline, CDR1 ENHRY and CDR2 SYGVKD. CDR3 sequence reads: CAISPGQGRDQPQHF. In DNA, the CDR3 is TGTGCCATCAGCCCGGGACAGGGGAGGGATCAGCCCCAGCATTTT.

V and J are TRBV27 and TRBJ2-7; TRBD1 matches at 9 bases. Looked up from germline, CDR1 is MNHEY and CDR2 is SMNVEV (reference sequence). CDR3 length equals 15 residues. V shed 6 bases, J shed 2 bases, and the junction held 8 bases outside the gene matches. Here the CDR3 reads CASSPRQGGPYEQYF. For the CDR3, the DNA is TGTGCCAGCAGCCCCAGACAGGGGGGCCCCTACGAGCAGTACTTC.

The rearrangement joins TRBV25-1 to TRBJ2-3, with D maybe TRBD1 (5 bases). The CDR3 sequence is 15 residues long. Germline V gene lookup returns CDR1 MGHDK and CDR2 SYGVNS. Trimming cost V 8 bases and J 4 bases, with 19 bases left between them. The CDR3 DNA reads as TGTGCCAGCGCGGACACTCGAAGAAGTCCAGATACGCAGTATTTT. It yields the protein CASADTRRSPDTQYF.

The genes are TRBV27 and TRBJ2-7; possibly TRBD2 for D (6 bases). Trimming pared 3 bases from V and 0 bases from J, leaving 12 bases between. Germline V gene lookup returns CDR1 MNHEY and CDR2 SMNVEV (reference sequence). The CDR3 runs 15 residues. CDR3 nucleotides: TGTGCCAGCAGTTTGGGGACCGGGAGCTCCTACGAGCAGTACTTC. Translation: CASSLGTGSSYEQYF.

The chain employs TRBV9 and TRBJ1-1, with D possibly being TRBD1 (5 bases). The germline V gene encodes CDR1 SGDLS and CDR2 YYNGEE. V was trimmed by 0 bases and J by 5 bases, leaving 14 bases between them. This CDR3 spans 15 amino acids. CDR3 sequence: CASSVGQSSSTEAFF. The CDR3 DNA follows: TGTGCCAGCAGCGTAGGACAGAGTTCGAGTACTGAAGCTTTCTTT.

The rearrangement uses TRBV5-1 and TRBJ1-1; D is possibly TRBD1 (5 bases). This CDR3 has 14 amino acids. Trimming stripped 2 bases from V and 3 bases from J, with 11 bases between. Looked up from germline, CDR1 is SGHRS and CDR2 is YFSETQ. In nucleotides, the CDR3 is TGCGCCAGCAGCTTTAGGGGTTGGGACACTGAAGCTTTCTTT. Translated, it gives CASSFRGWDTEAFF.